Below, 4 T cell receptor beta chains from the same sample are listed, as sequenced in a study of blood T cell repertoires in COVID-19. The repertoire was sequenced with immunoSEQ multiplex PCR; TCRdb's copy has only in-frame clones and lacks some. The data contain around 200,000 clones, under 90% of them singletons. The sequenced sample consisted of peripheral blood. The receptors originated from a human donor in a cohort sampled during active COVID-19.

The chain is built from TRBV7-6 and TRBJ2-1; D is unresolved. The CDR3 has 17 amino acids. Germline V lookup: CDR1 SGHVS, CDR2 FNYEAQ. With 5 bases removed from V and 0 bases from J, the gap between germline ends came to 17 bases. The CDR3 sequence: CASSQRRLSSSYNEQFF. DNA for the CDR3: TGTGCCAGCAGCCAAAGGCGACTCTCGAGCTCCTACAATGAGCAGTTCTTC.

The genes are TRBV6-1 and TRBJ2-1; 11 bases are shared with TRBD1. This CDR3 region has 16 residues. V dropped 3 bases and J dropped 3; count of bases not matched to a gene: 4. Germline loops: CDR1 MNHNS, CDR2 SASEGT. The DNA of the CDR3 is TGTGCCAGCAGTGAGGTAGGGACAGGGGGCTACAATGAGCAGTTCTTC. Amino acids: CASSEVGTGGYNEQFF.

The chain has TRBV2 and TRBJ1-2, with D tentatively TRBD1 (6 bases). CDR1 and CDR2 from the germline V gene are SNHLY and FYNNEI. With 8 bases removed from V and 4 bases from J, the gap between germline ends came to 11 bases. The CDR3 has 12 residues. The CDR3 sequence is CASRGASYGYTF. The DNA of the CDR3 is TGTGCCAGCCGGGGGGCGAGCTATGGCTACACCTTC.

V and J are TRBV6-6 and TRBJ1-5; the D is unclear. Germline V gives CDR1 MNHNY, CDR2 SVGAGI (reference sequence). This CDR3 comprises 13 residues. V shed 7 bases and J shed 3 bases, with 10 bases lying between them. CDR3 sequence (DNA): TGTGCCAGCACCTCTTTGTTCAATCAGCCCCAGCATTTT. It yields the protein CASTSLFNQPQHF.